This TCR beta chain emerged from a study of CD8 T cells in Susac syndrome. V shed 1 base and J shed 10 bases, with 11 bases lying between them. The CDR3 runs to 13 residues. From germline, CDR1 is LGHDT and CDR2 YNNKEL (reference sequence). Random hexamers were used to reverse transcribe the RNA input (about 0.5 to 1 ug). TCRdb re-derived calls from the immunoSEQ multiplex PCR reads in MiXCR, one entry per CDR3 protein. This table holds about 430,000 distinct CDR3 sequences, 85% to 90% found once. Sequenced sample: CD8+ T cells from PBMCs. V is TRBV3-1 and J is TRBJ2-1, with D perhaps TRBD1 (5 bases). This receptor was identified in a human donor with multiple sclerosis. CDR3 sequence reads: CASSQGQFGEQFF. CDR3 DNA: TGTGCCAGCAGCCAAGGACAGTTTGGGGAGCAGTTCTTC.